The 10 T cell receptor beta chains given below trace back to one sample, sequenced in a study of Ad26.COV2.S vaccination and SARS-CoV-2 variants. Data came from immunoSEQ multiplex PCR; TCRdb stores just in-frame clones and leaves some out. This sample carries 300,000 to 400,000 clones, roughly 90% of them seen once, and the ten largest clones take approximately 12%. Described treatment: over 15 received Ad26.COV2.S at low or high dose, single or two shots; roughly five received placebo; per-sample allocation not given. After the first vaccine or placebo injection, samples were drawn on day 63. Specimen: peripheral blood, collected in a trial of Ad26.COV2.S vaccine versus placebo. The receptors here all came from a person aged 18-60 years who received the Ad26.COV2.S COVID-19 vaccine or a placebo.

The gene calls are TRBV13 and TRBJ2-7; 7 nucleotides agree with TRBD1. The CDR3 runs 14 residues. Germline V gene data show CDR1 as PRHDT and CDR2 as FYEKMQ (reference sequence). J lost 4 bases, V lost 5 bases, and 8 bases had no gene match. DNA for the CDR3: TGTGCCAGCAGCGCCCTCCAGGGGGTTTACGAGCAGTACTTC. Its protein product is CASSALQGVYEQYF.

The chain couples TRBV7-2 to TRBJ1-1, with D tentatively TRBD1 (5 bases). The length of the CDR3 is 14 residues. The germline V and J ends were trimmed by 4 bases and 4 bases, with 13 bases remaining between them. Looked up from germline, CDR1 is SGHTA and CDR2 is FQGNSA. The DNA of the CDR3 is TGTGCCAGCAGCTCAATAGGGGTTTTCACTGAAGCTTTCTTT. Protein product: CASSSIGVFTEAFF.

The V gene is TRBV11-2, the J gene TRBJ1-2; 7 bases fit TRBD1. CDR1 is SGHAT, CDR2 FQNNGV, per germline. CDR3 length: 15 amino acids. J was trimmed by 6 bases and V by 4 bases; bases with no gene match: 11. The CDR3 bases are TGTGCCAGCAGCTCATACAGGGAGGGGGCTGATGGCTACACCTTC. Protein sequence: CASSSYREGADGYTF.

The chain uses TRBV3-1 (or the pseudogene TRBV3-2) and TRBJ2-2; a weak D match, TRBD1 (7 bases). V gave up 2 bases and J gave up 5 bases, with 12 bases separating them. The CDR3 runs to 15 residues. Germline-derived CDR1 and CDR2 are LGHDT and YNNKEL (reference sequence). The CDR3 sequence is CASSQTGAGTGELFF. The CDR3 coding sequence is TGTGCCAGCAGCCAAACAGGGGCGGGGACCGGGGAGCTGTTTTTT.

The chain links TRBV28 to TRBJ1-4; maybe TRBD1 (6 bases). The ends were cut back, 7 bases at V and 2 bases at J, with 11 bases in the middle. The CDR3 sequence is 14 residues long. Germline assignment: CDR1 MDHEN and CDR2 SYDVKM. The CDR3 DNA reads as TGTGCCAGCACCTACAGGGACACTAATGAAAAACTGTTTTTT. Its translation is CASTYRDTNEKLFF.

The J gene is TRBJ1-5, the V gene TRBV2, with TRBD1 as a possible D gene (6 bases). Looked up from germline, CDR1 is SNHLY and CDR2 is FYNNEI. The CDR3 length is 14 residues. Trimming left V 6 bases short and J 6 bases short, with 15 bases between. The CDR3, as DNA: TGTGCCAGCAGGGGCACAGGGTCAGGTCAGCCCCAGCATTTT. Protein sequence: CASRGTGSGQPQHF.

This rearrangement joins TRBV5-1 to TRBJ2-3; 9 nucleotides line up with TRBD2. V lost 2 bases, J lost 5 bases, and 9 bases stayed unmatched. Germline V CDR1 and CDR2: SGHRS, YFSETQ. This CDR3 is 16 amino acids long. The CDR3: CASSFGGGGARDTQYF. CDR3 in DNA: TGCGCCAGCAGCTTTGGTGGCGGGGGGGCAAGAGATACGCAGTATTTT.

The chain is built from TRBV7-2 and TRBJ2-5; no firm D call. Trimming removed 2 bases at V and 1 base at J, with 8 bases between. Germline CDR1 is SGHTA and CDR2 is FQGNSA. CDR3 length: 14 residues. The CDR3: CASSLPPSQETQYF. DNA of the CDR3: TGTGCCAGCAGCTTACCGCCCTCCCAAGAGACCCAGTACTTC.

The CDR3 DNA sequence: TGTGCCAGCAGCTTCTCGCGGAACACTGAAGCTTTCTTT. Encoded protein: CASSFSRNTEAFF. The chain is built from TRBV5-6 and TRBJ1-1; no reliable D call. CDR3 length: 13 residues. V was shortened by 2 bases and J by 1 base, with 6 bases between the two germline ends. The germline CDR1 and CDR2 sequences are SGHDT and YYEEEE.

This clone was counted between two and nine times. V is TRBV28 and J is TRBJ2-1; D could derive from TRBD1 or TRBD2 (5 bases each). The CDR3 has 17 residues. Germline V gene data show CDR1 as MDHEN and CDR2 as SYDVKM. V was clipped by 3 bases and J by 2 bases, with 17 bases between them. The CDR3 here is CASSLGSAPGPYNEQFF. CDR3 coding DNA: TGTGCCAGCAGTTTGGGGTCGGCCCCGGGGCCCTACAATGAGCAGTTCTTC.